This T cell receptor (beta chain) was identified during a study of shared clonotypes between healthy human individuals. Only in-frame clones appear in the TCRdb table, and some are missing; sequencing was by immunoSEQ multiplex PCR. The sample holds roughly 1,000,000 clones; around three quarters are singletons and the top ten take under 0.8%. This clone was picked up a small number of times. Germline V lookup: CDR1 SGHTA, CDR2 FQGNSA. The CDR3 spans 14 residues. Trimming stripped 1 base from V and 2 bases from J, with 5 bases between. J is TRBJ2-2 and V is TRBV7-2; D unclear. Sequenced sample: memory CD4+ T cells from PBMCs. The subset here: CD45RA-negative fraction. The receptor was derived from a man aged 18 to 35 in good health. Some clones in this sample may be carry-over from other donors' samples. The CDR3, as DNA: TGTGCCAGCAGCTTAGAGGGAAACACCGGGGAGCTGTTTTTT. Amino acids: CASSLEGNTGELFF.